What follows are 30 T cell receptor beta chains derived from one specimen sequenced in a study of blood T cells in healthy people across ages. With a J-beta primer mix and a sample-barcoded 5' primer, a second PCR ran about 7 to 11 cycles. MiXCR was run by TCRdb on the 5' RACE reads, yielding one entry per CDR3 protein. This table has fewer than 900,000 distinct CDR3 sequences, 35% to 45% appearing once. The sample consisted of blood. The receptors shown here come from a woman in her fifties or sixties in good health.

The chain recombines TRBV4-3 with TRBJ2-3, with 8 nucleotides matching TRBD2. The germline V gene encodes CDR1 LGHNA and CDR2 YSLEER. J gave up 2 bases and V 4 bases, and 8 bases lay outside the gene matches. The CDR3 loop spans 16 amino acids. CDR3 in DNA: TGCGCCAGCAGCCCACTAGCGGAGGGGACCACAGATACGCAGTATTTT. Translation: CASSPLAEGTTDTQYF.

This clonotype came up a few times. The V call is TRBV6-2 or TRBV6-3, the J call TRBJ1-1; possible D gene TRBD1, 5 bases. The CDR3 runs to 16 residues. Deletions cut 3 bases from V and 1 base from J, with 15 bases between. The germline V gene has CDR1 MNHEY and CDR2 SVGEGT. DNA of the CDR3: TGTGCCAGCAGTTATGTCCAGGGCGTTCCGAACACTGAAGCTTTCTTT. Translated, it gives CASSYVQGVPNTEAFF.

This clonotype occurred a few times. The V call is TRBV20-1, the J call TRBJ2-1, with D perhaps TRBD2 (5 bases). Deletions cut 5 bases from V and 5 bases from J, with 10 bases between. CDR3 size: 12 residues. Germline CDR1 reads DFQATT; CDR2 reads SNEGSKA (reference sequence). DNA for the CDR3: TGCAGTGCTGCCGGACTGAACAATGAGCAGTTCTTC. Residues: CSAAGLNNEQFF.

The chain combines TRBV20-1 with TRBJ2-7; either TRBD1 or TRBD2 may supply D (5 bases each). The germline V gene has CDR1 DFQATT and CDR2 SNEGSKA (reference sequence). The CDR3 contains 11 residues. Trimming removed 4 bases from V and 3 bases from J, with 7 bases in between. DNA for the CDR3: TGCAGTGCTACGAGGGGCTACGAGCAGTACTTC. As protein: CSATRGYEQYF.

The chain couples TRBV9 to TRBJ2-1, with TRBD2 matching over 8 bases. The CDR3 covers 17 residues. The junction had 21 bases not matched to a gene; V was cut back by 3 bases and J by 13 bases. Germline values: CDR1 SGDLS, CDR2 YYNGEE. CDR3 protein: CASSGRSGLGRGETQFF. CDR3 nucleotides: TGTGCCAGCAGCGGGCGTTCGGGACTAGGGAGGGGAGAGACCCAGTTCTTC. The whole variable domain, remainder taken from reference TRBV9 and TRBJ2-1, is DSGVTQTPKHLITATGQRVTLRCSPRSGDLSVYWYQQSLDQGLQFLIQYYNGEERAKGNILERFSAQQFPDLHSELNLSSLELGDSALYFCASSGRSGLGRGETQFFGPGTRLTVL.

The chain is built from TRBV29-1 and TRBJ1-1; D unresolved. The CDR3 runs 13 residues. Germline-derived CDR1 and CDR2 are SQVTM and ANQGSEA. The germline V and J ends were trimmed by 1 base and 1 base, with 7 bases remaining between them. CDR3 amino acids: CSVEGGRNTEAFF. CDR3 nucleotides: TGCAGCGTTGAAGGCGGTAGGAACACTGAAGCTTTCTTT. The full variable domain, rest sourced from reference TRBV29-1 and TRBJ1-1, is SAVISQKPSRDICQRGTSLTIQCQVDSQVTMMFWYRQQPGQSLTLIATANQGSEATYESGFVIDKFPISRPNLTFSTLTVSNMSPEDSSIYLCSVEGGRNTEAFFGQGTRLTVV.

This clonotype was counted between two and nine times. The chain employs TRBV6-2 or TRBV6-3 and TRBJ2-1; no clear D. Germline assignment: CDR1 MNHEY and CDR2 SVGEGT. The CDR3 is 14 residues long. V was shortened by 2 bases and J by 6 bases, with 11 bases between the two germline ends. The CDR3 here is CASSYVGRSNEQFF. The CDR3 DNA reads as TGTGCCAGCAGTTACGTAGGCAGGTCCAATGAGCAGTTCTTC.

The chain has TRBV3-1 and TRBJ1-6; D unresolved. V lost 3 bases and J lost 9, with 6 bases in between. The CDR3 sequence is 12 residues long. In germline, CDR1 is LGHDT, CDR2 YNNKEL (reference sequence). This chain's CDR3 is CASSQGFSPLHF. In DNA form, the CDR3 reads TGTGCCAGCAGCCAGGGGTTTTCACCCCTCCACTTT.

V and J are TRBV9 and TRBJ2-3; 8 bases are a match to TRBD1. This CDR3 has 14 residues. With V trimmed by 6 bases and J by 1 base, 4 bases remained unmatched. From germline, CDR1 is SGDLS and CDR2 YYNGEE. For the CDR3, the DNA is TGTGCCAGCACCCAGACAGGGGGCACAGATACGCAGTATTTT. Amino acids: CASTQTGGTDTQYF. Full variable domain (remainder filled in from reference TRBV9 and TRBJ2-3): DSGVTQTPKHLITATGQRVTLRCSPRSGDLSVYWYQQSLDQGLQFLIQYYNGEERAKGNILERFSAQQFPDLHSELNLSSLELGDSALYFCASTQTGGTDTQYFGPGTRLTVL.

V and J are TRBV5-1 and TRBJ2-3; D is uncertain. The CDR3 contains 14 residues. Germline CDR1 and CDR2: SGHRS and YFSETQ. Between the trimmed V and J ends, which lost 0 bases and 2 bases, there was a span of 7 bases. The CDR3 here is CASSLGHTTDTQYF. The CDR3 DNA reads TGCGCCAGCAGCTTGGGACATACCACAGATACGCAGTATTTT.

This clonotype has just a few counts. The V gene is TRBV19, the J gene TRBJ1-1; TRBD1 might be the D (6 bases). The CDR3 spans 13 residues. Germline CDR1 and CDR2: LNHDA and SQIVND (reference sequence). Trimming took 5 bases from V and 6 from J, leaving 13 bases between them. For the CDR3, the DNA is TGTGCCAGTAGTCCGACAGGCGCCCCTGAAGCTTTCTTT. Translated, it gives CASSPTGAPEAFF.

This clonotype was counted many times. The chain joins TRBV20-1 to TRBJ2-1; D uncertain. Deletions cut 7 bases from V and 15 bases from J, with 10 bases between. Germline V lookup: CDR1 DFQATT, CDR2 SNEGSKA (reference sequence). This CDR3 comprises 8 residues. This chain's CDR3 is CSEHPSFF. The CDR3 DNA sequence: TGCAGTGAACATCCTTCGTTCTTC.

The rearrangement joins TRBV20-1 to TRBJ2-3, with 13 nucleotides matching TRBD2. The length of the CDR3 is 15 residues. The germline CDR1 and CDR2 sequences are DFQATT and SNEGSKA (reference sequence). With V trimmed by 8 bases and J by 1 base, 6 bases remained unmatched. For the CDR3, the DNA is TGCAGTATCGGGACTAGCGGGAAGGGCACAGATACGCAGTATTTT. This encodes CSIGTSGKGTDTQYF.

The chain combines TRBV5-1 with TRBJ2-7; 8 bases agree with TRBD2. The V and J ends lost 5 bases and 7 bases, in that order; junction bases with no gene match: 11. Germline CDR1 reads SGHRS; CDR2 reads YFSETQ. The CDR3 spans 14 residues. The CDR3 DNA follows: TGCGCCAGCAGGCGGGGGGAAGTGTACAATGAGCAGTACTTC. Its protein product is CASRRGEVYNEQYF. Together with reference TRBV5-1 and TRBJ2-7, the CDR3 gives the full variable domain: KAGVTQTPRYLIKTRGQQVTLSCSPISGHRSVSWYQQTPGQGLQFLFEYFSETQRNKGNFPGRFSGRQFSNSRSEMNVSTLELGDSALYLCASRRGEVYNEQYFGPGTRLTVT.

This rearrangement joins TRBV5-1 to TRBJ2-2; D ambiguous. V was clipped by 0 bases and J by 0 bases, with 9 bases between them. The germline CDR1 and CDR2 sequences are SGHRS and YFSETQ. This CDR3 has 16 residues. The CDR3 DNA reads TGCGCCAGCAGCTTGGTTGCTGCCCCGAACACCGGGGAGCTGTTTTTT. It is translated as CASSLVAAPNTGELFF. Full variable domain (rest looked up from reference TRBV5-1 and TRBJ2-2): KAGVTQTPRYLIKTRGQQVTLSCSPISGHRSVSWYQQTPGQGLQFLFEYFSETQRNKGNFPGRFSGRQFSNSRSEMNVSTLELGDSALYLCASSLVAAPNTGELFFGEGSRLTVL.

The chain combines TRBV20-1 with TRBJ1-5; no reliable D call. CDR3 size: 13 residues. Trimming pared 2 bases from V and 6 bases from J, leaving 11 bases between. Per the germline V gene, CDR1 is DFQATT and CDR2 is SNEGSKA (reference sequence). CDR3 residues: CSARNAVSQPQHF. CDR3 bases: TGCAGTGCTAGAAATGCAGTCAGTCAGCCCCAGCATTTT.

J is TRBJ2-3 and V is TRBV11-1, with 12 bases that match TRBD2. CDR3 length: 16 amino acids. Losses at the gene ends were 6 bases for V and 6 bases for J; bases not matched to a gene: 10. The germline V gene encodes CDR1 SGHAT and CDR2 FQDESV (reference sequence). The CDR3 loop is CASRSKTSGSFDTQYF. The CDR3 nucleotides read TGTGCCAGCAGATCTAAGACTAGCGGGAGCTTTGATACGCAGTATTTT.

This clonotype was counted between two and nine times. The CDR3 loop is CATSARTGRETGELFF. The DNA for the CDR3 is TGTGCCACCAGCGCCCGGACAGGCCGGGAGACCGGGGAGCTGTTTTTT. V usage is TRBV15 and J usage is TRBJ2-2, with D tentatively TRBD1 (7 bases). Trimming cost V 5 bases and J 5 bases, with 18 bases left between them. The germline gives CDR1 LNHNV, CDR2 YYDKDF (reference sequence). This CDR3 contains 16 residues. The entire variable domain, with the rest obtained from reference TRBV15 and TRBJ2-2, is as follows: DAMVIQNPRYQVTQFGKPVTLSCSQTLNHNVMYWYQQKSSQAPKLLFHYYDKDFNNEADTPDNFQSRRPNTSFCFLDIRSPGLGDTAMYLCATSARTGRETGELFFGEGSRLTVL.

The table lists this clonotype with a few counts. DNA for the CDR3: TGTGCCAGCAGCTTGGATCTAATTTACACAGATACGCAGTATTTT. It yields the protein CASSLDLIYTDTQYF. The chain combines TRBV5-8 with TRBJ2-3, with no clear D. Trimming removed 0 bases from V and 2 bases from J, with 10 bases in between. The CDR3 covers 15 residues. Looked up from germline, CDR1 is SGHTS and CDR2 is YDEGEE.

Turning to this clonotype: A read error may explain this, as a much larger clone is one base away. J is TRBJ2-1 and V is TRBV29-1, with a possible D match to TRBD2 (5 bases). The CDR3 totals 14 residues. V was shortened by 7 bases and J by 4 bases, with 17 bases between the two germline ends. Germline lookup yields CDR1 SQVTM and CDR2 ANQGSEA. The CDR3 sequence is CSAPDGVGYNEQFF. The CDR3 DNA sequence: TGCAGCGCCCCCGACGGGGTGGGGTACAATGAGCAGTTCTTC.

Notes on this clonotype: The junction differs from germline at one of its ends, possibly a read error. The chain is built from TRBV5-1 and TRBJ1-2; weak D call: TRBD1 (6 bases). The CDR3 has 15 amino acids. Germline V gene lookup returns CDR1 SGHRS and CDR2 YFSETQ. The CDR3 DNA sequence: TGCACCAGCAGCTTGGTGACAGGCCGATACTATGGCTACACCTTC. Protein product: CTSSLVTGRYYGYTF.

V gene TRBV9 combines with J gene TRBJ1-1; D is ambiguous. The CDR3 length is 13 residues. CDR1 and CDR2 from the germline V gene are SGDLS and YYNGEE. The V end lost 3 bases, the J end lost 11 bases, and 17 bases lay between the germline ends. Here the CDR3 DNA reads TGTGCCAGCAGCGACGAACAAGGGATGATGGCTTTCTTT. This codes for CASSDEQGMMAFF.

The CDR3 loop reads CASSLYAQGFNEQYF. The CDR3 DNA follows: TGTGCCAGCAGTTTATATGCCCAGGGGTTTAACGAGCAGTACTTC. The V gene is TRBV27, the J gene TRBJ2-7, with a tentative D call TRBD1 (6 bases). V lost 1 base, J lost 5 bases, and 15 bases lay in between. The CDR3 extends over 15 amino acids. In germline, CDR1 is MNHEY, CDR2 SMNVEV (reference sequence).

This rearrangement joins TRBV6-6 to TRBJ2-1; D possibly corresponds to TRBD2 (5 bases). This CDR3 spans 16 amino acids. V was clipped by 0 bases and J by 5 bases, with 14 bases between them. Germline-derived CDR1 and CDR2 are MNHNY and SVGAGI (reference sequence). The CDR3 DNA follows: TGTGCCAGCAGTTACTCGAGGGATATGTACGACAATGAGCAGTTCTTC. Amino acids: CASSYSRDMYDNEQFF.

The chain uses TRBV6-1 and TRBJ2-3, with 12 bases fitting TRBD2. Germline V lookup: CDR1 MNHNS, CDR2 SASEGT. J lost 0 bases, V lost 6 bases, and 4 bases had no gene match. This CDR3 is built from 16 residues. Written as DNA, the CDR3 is TGTGCCAGCAGGCCGACTAGCGGGGGAAGCACAGATACGCAGTATTTT. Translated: CASRPTSGGSTDTQYF.

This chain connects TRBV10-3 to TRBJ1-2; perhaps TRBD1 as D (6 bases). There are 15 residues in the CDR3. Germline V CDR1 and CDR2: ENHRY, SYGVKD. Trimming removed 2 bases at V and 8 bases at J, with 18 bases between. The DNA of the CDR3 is TGTGCCATCAGTGAGAACCCGACACAGGGAGAAGGCTACACCTTC. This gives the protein CAISENPTQGEGYTF.

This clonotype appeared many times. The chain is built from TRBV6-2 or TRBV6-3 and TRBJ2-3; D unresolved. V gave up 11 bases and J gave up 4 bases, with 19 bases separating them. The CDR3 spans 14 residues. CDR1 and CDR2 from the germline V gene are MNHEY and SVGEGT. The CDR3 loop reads CASADPGPPDTQYF. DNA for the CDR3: TGTGCCTCCGCGGACCCCGGGCCCCCAGATACGCAGTATTTT.

The CDR3 region is CAISESGGDTDTQYF. The CDR3 nucleotides are TGTGCCATCAGTGAGTCCGGGGGGGACACAGATACGCAGTATTTT. V usage is TRBV10-3 and J usage is TRBJ2-3; 8 bases map to TRBD2. V dropped 0 bases and J dropped 2; count of bases not matched to a gene: 1. This CDR3 comprises 15 residues. Germline values: CDR1 ENHRY, CDR2 SYGVKD.

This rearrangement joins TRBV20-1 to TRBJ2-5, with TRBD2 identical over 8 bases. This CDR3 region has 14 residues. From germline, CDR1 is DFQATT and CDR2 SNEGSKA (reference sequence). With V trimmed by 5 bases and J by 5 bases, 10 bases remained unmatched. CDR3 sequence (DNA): TGCAGTGCTGGGGAGCGACTAGCGTACGAGACCCAGTACTTC. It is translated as CSAGERLAYETQYF.

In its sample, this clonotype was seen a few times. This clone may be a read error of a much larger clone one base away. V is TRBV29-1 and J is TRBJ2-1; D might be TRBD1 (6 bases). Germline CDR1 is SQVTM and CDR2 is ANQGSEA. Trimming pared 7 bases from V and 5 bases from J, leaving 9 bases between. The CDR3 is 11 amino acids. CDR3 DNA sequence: TGCAGCGGAAACAGGGACAATGAGCAGTTCTTC. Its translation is CSGNRDNEQFF.